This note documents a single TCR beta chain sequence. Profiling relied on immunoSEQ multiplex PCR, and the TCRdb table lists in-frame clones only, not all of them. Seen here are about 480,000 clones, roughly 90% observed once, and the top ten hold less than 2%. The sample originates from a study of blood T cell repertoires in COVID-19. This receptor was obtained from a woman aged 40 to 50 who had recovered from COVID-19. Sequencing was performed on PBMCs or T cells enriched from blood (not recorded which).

The CDR3 bases are TGTGCCAGCAGCTTAAATCCTAGCGGGATAACAGATACGCAGTATTTT. Translated: CASSLNPSGITDTQYF. The chain links TRBV7-8 to TRBJ2-3; TRBD2 aligns across 9 bases. The junction had 6 bases not matched to a gene; V was cut back by 2 bases and J by 3 bases. Looked up from germline, CDR1 is SGHVS and CDR2 is FQNEAQ. This CDR3 region has 16 residues.